This T cell receptor (beta chain) was documented in a study of OX40 agonist ivuxolimab in advanced cancers. TCRdb keeps only in-frame clones here, not all; method: immunoSEQ multiplex PCR. This table has 80,000 to 100,000 clones, about 87% appearing once. The V gene's germline CDR1 is MNHNY and CDR2 SVGAGI (reference sequence). V dropped 6 bases and J dropped 1; count of bases not matched to a gene: 5. The CDR3 consists of 14 residues. This specimen was CD4+ or CD8+ T cells sorted from blood, taken in a trial of the OX40 agonist ivuxolimab. This sequence originates from an adult with an advanced solid tumor such as melanoma, head and neck, liver or kidney cancer. V is TRBV6-6 and J is TRBJ1-1, with 7 positions matching TRBD1. The DNA of the CDR3 is TGTGCCAGCAGAAAGGGGGACAGGAACACTGAAGCTTTCTTT. This translates into CASRKGDRNTEAFF.